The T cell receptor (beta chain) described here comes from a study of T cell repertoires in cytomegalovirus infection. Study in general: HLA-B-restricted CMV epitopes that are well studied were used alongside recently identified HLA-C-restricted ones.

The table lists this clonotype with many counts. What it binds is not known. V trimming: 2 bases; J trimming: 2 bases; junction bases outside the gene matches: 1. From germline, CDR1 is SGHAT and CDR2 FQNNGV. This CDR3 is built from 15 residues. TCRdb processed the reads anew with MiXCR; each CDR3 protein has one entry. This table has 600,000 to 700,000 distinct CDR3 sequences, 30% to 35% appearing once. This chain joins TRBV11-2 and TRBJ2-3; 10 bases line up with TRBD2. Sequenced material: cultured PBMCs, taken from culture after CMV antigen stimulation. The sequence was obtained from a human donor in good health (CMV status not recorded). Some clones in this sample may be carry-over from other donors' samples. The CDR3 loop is CASSLLAGVTDTQYF. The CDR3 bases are TGTGCCAGCAGCTTACTAGCGGGGGTCACAGATACGCAGTATTTT. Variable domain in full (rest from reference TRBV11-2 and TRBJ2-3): EAGVAQSPRYKIIEKRQSVAFWCNPISGHATLYWYQQILGQGPKLLIQFQNNGVVDDSQLPKDRFSAERLKGVDSTLKIQPAKLEDSAVYLCASSLLAGVTDTQYFGPGTRLTVL.